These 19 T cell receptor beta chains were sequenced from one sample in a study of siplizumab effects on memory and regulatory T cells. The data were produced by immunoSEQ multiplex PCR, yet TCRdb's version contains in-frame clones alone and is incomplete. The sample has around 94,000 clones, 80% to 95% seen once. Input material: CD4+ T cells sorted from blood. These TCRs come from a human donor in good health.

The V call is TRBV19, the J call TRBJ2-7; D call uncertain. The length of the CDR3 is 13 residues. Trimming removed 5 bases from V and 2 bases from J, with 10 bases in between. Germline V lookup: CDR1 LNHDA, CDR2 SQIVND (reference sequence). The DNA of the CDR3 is TGTGCCAGTAGTCACCCCGGTCCCTACGAGCAGTACTTC. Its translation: CASSHPGPYEQYF.

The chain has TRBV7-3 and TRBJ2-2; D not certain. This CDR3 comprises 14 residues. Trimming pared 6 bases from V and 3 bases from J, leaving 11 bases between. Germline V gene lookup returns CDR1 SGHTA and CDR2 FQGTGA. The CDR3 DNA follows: TGTGCCAGCAGAGCGAACCCACACACCGGGGAGCTGTTTTTT. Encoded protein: CASRANPHTGELFF.

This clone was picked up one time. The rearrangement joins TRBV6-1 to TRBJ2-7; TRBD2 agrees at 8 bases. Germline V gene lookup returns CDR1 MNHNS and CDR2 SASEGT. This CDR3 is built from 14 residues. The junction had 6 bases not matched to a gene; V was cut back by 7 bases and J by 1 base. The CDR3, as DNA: TGTGCCAGCAAGGGGACTAGGGAGTCCTACGAGCAGTACTTC. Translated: CASKGTRESYEQYF.

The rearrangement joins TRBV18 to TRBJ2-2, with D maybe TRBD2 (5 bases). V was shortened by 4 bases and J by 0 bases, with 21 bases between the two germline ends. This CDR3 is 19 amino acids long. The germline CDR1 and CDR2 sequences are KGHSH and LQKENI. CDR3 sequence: CASSLMTTRNFANTGELFF. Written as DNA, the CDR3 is TGTGCCAGCTCACTAATGACTACCCGCAACTTCGCGAACACCGGGGAGCTGTTTTTT.

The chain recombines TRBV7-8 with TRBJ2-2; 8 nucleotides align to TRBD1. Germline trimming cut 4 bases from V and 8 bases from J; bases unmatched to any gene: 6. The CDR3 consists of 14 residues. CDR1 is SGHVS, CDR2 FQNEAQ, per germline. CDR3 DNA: TGTGCCAGCAGCTCCCGGACAGGGAGGGGGGAGCTGTTTTTT. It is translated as CASSSRTGRGELFF.

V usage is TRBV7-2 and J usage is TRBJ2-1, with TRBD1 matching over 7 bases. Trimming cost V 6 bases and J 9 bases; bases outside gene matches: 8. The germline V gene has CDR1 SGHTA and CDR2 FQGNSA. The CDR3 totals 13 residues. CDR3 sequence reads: CASSSDRDSEQFF. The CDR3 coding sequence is TGTGCCAGCAGTTCAGACAGGGATTCTGAGCAGTTCTTC. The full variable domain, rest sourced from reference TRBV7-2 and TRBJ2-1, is GAGVSQSPSNKVTEKGKDVELRCDPISGHTALYWYRQSLGQGLEFLIYFQGNSAPDKSGLPSDRFSAERTGGSVSTLTIQRTQQEDSAVYLCASSSDRDSEQFFGPGTRLTVL.

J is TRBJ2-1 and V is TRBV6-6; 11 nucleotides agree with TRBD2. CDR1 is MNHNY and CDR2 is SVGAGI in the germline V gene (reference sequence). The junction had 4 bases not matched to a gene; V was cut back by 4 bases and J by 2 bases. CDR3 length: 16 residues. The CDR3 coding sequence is TGTGCCAGCAGTTTGCCGGGACTAGCGGCCTACAATGAGCAGTTCTTC. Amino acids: CASSLPGLAAYNEQFF.

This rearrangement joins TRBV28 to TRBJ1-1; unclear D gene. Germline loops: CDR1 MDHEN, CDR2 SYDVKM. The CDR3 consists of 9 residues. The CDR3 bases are TGTGCAAGTGGAGGAGTAGCTTTCTTT. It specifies CASGGVAFF.

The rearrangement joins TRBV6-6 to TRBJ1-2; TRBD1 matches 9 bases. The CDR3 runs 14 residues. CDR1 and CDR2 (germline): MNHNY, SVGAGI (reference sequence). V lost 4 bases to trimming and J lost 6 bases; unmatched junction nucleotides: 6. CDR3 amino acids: CASSSIGQGNGYTF. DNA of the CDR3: TGTGCCAGCAGTTCAATAGGACAGGGGAATGGCTACACCTTC.

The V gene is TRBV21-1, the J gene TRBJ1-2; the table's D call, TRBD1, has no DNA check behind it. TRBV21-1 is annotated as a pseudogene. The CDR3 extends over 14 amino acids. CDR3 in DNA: TGTGCCAGCGGGACAGCCCCGACTAACTATGGCTACACCTTC. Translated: CASGTAPTNYGYTF.

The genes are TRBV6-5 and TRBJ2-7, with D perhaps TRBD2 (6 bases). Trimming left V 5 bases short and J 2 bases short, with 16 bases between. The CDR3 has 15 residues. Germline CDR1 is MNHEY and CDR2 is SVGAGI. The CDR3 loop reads CASSAWLASTYEQYF. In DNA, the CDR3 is TGTGCCAGCAGTGCCTGGCTAGCGTCGACCTACGAGCAGTACTTC.

In DNA form, the CDR3 reads TGTGCCAGTCGGCCCGGGACAGGGGGTTTTGGCAATCAGCCCCAGCATTTT. Residues: CASRPGTGGFGNQPQHF. This sequence joins TRBV19 and TRBJ1-5; 11 bases agree with TRBD1. Germline CDR1 LNHDA, CDR2 SQIVND (reference sequence). The CDR3 runs to 17 residues. J lost 2 bases, V lost 8 bases, and 11 bases had no gene match.

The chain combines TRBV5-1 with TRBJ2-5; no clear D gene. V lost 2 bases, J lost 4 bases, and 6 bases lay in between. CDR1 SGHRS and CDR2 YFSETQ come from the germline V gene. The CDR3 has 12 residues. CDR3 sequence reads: CASSFPGETQYF. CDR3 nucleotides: TGCGCCAGCAGCTTCCCAGGAGAGACCCAGTACTTC.

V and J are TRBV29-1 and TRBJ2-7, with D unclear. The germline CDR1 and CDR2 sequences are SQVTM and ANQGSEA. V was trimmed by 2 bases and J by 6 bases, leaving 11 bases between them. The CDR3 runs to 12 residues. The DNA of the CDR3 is TGCAGCGTTGAAAACCACCTGGGCGAGCAGTACTTC. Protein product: CSVENHLGEQYF.

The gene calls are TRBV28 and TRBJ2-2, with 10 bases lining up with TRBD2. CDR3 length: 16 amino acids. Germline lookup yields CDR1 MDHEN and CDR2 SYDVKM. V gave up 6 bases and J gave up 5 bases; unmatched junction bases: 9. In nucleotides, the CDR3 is TGTGCCAGCAGAAGTAGCGGGAGGCTGGGGACCGGGGAGCTGTTTTTT. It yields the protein CASRSSGRLGTGELFF.

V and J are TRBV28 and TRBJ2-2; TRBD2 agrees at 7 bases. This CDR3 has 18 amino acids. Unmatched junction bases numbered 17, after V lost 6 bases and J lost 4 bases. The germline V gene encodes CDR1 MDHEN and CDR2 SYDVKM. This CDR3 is CASSRQAGVGGSTGELFF. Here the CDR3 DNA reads TGTGCCAGCAGCCGTCAAGCTGGAGTGGGAGGGAGCACCGGGGAGCTGTTTTTT.

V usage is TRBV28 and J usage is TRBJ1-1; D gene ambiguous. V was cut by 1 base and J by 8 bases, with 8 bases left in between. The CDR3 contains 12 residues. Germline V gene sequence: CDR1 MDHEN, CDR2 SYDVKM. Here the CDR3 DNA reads TGTGCCAGCAGTTTATCTCTGACAGAAGCTTTCTTT. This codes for CASSLSLTEAFF.

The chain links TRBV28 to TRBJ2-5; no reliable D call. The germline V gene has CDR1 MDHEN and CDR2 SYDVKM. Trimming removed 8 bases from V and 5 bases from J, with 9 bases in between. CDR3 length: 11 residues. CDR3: CASSRWETQYF. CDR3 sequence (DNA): TGTGCCAGCTCAAGGTGGGAGACCCAGTACTTC.

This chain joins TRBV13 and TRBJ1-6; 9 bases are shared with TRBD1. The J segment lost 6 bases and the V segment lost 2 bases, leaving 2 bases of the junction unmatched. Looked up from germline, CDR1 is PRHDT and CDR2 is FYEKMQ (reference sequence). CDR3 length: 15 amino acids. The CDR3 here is CASSLWGQGNSPLHF. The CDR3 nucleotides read TGTGCCAGCAGCTTATGGGGACAGGGTAATTCACCCCTCCACTTT.